Following are 9 T cell receptor beta chains from one sample sequenced in a study of blood T cell repertoires in COVID-19. This table comes from immunoSEQ multiplex PCR, and its TCRdb copy is limited to in-frame clones, with some not included. The profile covers fewer than 250,000 clones, with 82% appearing a single time and about 1.9% taken by the ten largest. Sequencing input: peripheral blood. All receptors come from a woman older than 75 with acute or convalescent COVID-19.

The V and J genes are TRBV30 and TRBJ2-5, with D tentatively TRBD2 (6 bases). This CDR3 is built from 12 residues. Trimming shortened V by 4 bases and J by 5 bases, and 11 bases separated the two germline ends. Germline CDR1 and CDR2: GTSNPN and SVGIG (reference sequence). The DNA for the CDR3 is TGTGCCTGGAAGCTAGCGAGGGAGACCCAGTACTTC. Amino acids: CAWKLARETQYF.

This rearrangement joins TRBV19 to TRBJ1-1; maybe TRBD1 (5 bases). Trimming pared 3 bases from V and 1 base from J, leaving 18 bases between. This CDR3 comprises 17 residues. Germline-derived CDR1 and CDR2 are LNHDA and SQIVND (reference sequence). CDR3 bases: TGTGCCAGTAGTATTAGTCGGCCCAAAGGACAGAACACTGAAGCTTTCTTT. Translated: CASSISRPKGQNTEAFF.

The chain carries TRBV7-2 and TRBJ1-2; perhaps TRBD1 as D (6 bases). The CDR3 spans 15 residues. V was clipped by 1 base and J by 6 bases, with 15 bases between them. CDR1 and CDR2 (germline): SGHTA, FQGNSA. CDR3 in DNA: TGTGCCAGCAGCTTAGTGCGGCAGGGGTGGGATGGCTACACCTTC. It encodes CASSLVRQGWDGYTF.

This clone was counted between two and nine times. The chain links TRBV18 to TRBJ2-3; 8 nucleotides agree with TRBD1. V lost 0 bases and J lost 3; bases outside the gene matches: 2. Germline CDR1 reads KGHSH; CDR2 reads LQKENI. CDR3 length: 15 residues. For the CDR3, the DNA is TGTGCCAGCTCACCACCTAGGACAGGGACAGATACGCAGTATTTT. As protein: CASSPPRTGTDTQYF.

The V and J genes are TRBV5-5 and TRBJ1-5, with a tentative D call TRBD1 (5 bases). The ends were cut back, 3 bases at V and 3 bases at J, with 13 bases in the middle. Germline-derived CDR1 and CDR2 are SGHKS and YYEKEE (reference sequence). There are 15 residues in the CDR3. In DNA form, the CDR3 reads TGTGCCAGCAGCTATATGGGGGGTCCCAATCAGCCCCAGCATTTT. Translated, it gives CASSYMGGPNQPQHF.

This chain's CDR3 is CATSSLTVGYEQYF. As DNA, the CDR3 is TGTGCCACCAGCAGCCTGACAGTAGGCTACGAGCAGTACTTC. The J gene is TRBJ2-7, the V gene TRBV15, with D possibly TRBD1 on 5 matching bases. The germline V and J ends were trimmed by 3 bases and 3 bases, with 12 bases remaining between them. The V gene's germline CDR1 is LNHNV and CDR2 YYDKDF (reference sequence). The CDR3 contains 14 residues.

The chain has TRBV18 and TRBJ2-7, with TRBD1 matching over 8 bases. The CDR3 has 16 amino acids. The trim removed 3 bases at V and 3 bases at J, leaving 10 bases unmatched. Germline CDR1 KGHSH, CDR2 LQKENI. DNA for the CDR3: TGTGCCAGCTCACCCCCCGGGACAGGCCCGCTCTACGAGCAGTACTTC. Its protein is CASSPPGTGPLYEQYF. Full variable domain (rest looked up from reference TRBV18 and TRBJ2-7): NAGVMQNPRHLVRRRGQEARLRCSPMKGHSHVYWYRQLPEEGLKFMVYLQKENIIDESGMPKERFSAEFPKEGPSILRIQQVVRGDSAAYFCASSPPGTGPLYEQYFGPGTRLTVT.

The rearrangement links TRBV20-1 to TRBJ1-1, with no clear D. CDR1 DFQATT and CDR2 SNEGSKA come from the germline V gene (reference sequence). The V gene lost 3 bases and the J gene lost 0 bases, with 8 bases spanning the gap. CDR3 length equals 13 residues. The CDR3 DNA is TGCAGTGCTAGTGTACAGTTGAACACTGAAGCTTTCTTT. Translating it yields CSASVQLNTEAFF.

The chain combines TRBV7-2 with TRBJ2-1; TRBD2 agrees at 13 bases. The length of the CDR3 is 15 residues. The junction had 7 bases not matched to a gene; V was cut back by 5 bases and J by 9 bases. Germline V CDR1 and CDR2: SGHTA, FQGNSA. The CDR3 region has the DNA TGTGCCAGCAGCGCCAGGACTAGCGGGAGTCGTGAGCAGTTCTTC. Translated: CASSARTSGSREQFF.